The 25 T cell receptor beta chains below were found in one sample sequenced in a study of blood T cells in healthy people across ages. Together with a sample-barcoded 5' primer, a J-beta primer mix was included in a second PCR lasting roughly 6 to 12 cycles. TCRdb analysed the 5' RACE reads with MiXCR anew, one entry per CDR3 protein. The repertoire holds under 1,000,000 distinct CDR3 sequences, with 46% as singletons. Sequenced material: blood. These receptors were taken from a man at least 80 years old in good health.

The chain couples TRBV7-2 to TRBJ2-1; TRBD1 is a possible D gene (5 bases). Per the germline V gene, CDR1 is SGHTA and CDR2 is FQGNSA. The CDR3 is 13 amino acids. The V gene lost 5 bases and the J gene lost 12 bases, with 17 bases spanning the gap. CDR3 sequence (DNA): TGTGCCAGCAGCGACAGCCTAGGGGCCGTGCAGTTCTTC. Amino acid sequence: CASSDSLGAVQFF. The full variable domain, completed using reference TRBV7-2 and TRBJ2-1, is GAGVSQSPSNKVTEKGKDVELRCDPISGHTALYWYRQSLGQGLEFLIYFQGNSAPDKSGLPSDRFSAERTGGSVSTLTIQRTQQEDSAVYLCASSDSLGAVQFFGPGTRLTVL.

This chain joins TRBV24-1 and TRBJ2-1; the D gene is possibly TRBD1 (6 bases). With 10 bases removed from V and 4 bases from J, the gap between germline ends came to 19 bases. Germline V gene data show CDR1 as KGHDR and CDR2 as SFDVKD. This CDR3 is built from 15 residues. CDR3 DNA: TGTGCCACGGCCACAGGGAACGAACGGTACAATGAGCAGTTCTTC. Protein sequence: CATATGNERYNEQFF.

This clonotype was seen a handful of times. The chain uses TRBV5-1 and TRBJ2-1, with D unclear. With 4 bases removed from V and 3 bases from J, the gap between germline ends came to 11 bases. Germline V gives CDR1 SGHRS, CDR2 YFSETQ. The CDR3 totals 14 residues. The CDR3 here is CASSGIQIYNEQFF. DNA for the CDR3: TGCGCCAGCAGCGGAATACAGATCTACAATGAGCAGTTCTTC. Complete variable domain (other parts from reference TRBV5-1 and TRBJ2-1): KAGVTQTPRYLIKTRGQQVTLSCSPISGHRSVSWYQQTPGQGLQFLFEYFSETQRNKGNFPGRFSGRQFSNSRSEMNVSTLELGDSALYLCASSGIQIYNEQFFGPGTRLTVL.

For the CDR3, the DNA is TGCAGCGTTGCCTCTGCTGGGGCCAACGTCCTGACTTTC. Protein product: CSVASAGANVLTF. V usage is TRBV29-1 and J usage is TRBJ2-6; D not resolved. The CDR3 is 13 amino acids. Germline V gene sequence: CDR1 SQVTM, CDR2 ANQGSEA. The V end was cut by 4 bases, the J end by 2 bases, with 6 bases between. Full variable domain (missing parts from reference TRBV29-1 and TRBJ2-6): SAVISQKPSRDICQRGTSLTIQCQVDSQVTMMFWYRQQPGQSLTLIATANQGSEATYESGFVIDKFPISRPNLTFSTLTVSNMSPEDSSIYLCSVASAGANVLTFGAGSRLTVL.

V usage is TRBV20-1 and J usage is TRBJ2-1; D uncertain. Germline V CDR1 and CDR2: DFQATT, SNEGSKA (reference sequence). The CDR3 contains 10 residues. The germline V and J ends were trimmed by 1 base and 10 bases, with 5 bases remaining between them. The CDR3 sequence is CSARVTEQFF. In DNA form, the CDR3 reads TGCAGTGCTAGAGTTACGGAGCAGTTCTTC.

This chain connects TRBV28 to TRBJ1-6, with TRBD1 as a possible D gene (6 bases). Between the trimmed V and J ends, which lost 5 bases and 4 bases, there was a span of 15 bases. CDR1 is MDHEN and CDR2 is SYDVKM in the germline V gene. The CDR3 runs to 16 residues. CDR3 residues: CASSPESDRYNSPLHF. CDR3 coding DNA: TGTGCCAGCAGTCCTGAATCGGACAGATATAATTCACCCCTCCACTTT. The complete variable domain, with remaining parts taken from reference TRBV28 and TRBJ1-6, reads DVKVTQSSRYLVKRTGEKVFLECVQDMDHENMFWYRQDPGLGLRLIYFSYDVKMKEKGDIPEGYSVSREKKERFSLILESASTNQTSMYLCASSPESDRYNSPLHFGNGTRLTVT.

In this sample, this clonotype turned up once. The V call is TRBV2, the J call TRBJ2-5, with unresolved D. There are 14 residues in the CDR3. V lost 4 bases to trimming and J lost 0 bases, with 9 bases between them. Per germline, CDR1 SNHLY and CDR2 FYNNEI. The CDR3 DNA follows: TGTGCCAGCAGTGTTTTAAGGAACCAAGAGACCCAGTACTTC. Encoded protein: CASSVLRNQETQYF.

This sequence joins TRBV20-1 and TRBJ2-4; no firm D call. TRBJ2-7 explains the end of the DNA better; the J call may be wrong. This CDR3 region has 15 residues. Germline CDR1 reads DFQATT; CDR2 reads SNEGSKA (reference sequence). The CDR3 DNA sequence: TGCAGTGCTAGAGATACCCGCGGATTCTCCTACGAGCAGTACTTC. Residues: CSARDTRGFSYEQYF.

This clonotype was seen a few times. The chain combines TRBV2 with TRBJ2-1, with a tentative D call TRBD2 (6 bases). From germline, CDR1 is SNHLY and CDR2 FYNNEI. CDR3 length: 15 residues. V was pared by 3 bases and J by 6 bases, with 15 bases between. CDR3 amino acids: CASSEARGLGNEQFF. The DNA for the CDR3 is TGTGCCAGCAGTGAGGCTAGGGGACTGGGCAATGAGCAGTTCTTC.

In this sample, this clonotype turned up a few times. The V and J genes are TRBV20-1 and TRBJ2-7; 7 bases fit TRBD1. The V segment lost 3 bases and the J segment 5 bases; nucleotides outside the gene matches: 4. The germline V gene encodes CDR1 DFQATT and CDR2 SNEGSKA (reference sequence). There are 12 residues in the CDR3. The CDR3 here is CSASTGVHEQYF. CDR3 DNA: TGCAGTGCTAGTACAGGGGTCCACGAGCAGTACTTC.

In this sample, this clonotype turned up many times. The CDR3 region has the DNA TGTGCCAGCAGCTCCAGATGGGACAGGGGTGGAACTAATGAAAAACTGTTTTTT. Amino acid sequence: CASSSRWDRGGTNEKLFF. This chain uses TRBV11-3 with TRBJ1-4; 10 positions agree with TRBD1. This CDR3 comprises 18 residues. V lost 4 bases and J lost 1; bases outside the gene matches: 9. The V gene's germline CDR1 is SGHNT and CDR2 YENEEA.

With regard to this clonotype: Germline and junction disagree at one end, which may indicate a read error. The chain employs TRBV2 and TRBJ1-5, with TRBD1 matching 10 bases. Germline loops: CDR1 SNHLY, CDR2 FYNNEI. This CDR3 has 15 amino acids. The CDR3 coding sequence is TGTGCCAGCAGTTGGGACAGGGGAGGCAATCAGCCCCAGAATTTT. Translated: CASSWDRGGNQPQNF.

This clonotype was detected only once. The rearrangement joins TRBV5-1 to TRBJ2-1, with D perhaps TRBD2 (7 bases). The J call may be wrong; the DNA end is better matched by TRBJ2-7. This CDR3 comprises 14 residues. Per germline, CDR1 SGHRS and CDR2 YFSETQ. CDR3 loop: CASSLMSGDNEQYF. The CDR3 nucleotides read TGCGCCAGCAGCTTGATGAGCGGGGACAATGAGCAGTACTTC.

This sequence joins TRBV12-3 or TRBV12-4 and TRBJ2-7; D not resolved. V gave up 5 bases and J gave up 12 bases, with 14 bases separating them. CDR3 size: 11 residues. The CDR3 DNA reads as TGTGCCAGCAGTACCTCTTCGAGGCCGTACTTC. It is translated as CASSTSSRPYF.

The CDR3, as DNA: TGTGCCAGCAGGGAAGGCATGAACACTGAAGCTTTCTTT. Translated, it gives CASREGMNTEAFF. V and J are TRBV7-2 and TRBJ1-1; no reliable D call. Trimming took 6 bases from V and 0 from J, leaving 8 bases between them. This CDR3 spans 13 amino acids. Germline values: CDR1 SGHTA, CDR2 FQGNSA.

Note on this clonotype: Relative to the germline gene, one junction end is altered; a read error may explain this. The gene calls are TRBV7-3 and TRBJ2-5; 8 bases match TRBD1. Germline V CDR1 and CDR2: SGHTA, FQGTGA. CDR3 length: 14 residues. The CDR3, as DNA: TGTACCAGCAGCATCCTAGGACAGGGAGAGACCCAGTACTTC. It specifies CTSSILGQGETQYF. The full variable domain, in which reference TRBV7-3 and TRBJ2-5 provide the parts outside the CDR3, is GAGVSQTPSNKVTEKGKYVELRCDPISGHTALYWYRQSLGQGPEFLIYFQGTGAADDSGLPNDRFFAVRPEGSVSTLKIQRTERGDSAVYLCTSSILGQGETQYFGPGTRLLVL.

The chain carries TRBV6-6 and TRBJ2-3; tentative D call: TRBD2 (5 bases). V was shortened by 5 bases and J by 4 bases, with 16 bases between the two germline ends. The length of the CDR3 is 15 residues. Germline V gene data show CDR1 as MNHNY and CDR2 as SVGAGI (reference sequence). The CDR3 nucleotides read TGTGCCAGCAGTGAGAGTCTACTAGTGGCAGATACGCAGTATTTT. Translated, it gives CASSESLLVADTQYF.

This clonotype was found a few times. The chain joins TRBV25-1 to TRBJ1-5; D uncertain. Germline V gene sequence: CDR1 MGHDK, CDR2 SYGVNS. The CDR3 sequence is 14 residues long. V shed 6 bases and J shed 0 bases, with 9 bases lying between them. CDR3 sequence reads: CASSADYSNQPQHF. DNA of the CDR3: TGTGCCAGCAGCGCGGACTATAGCAATCAGCCCCAGCATTTT.

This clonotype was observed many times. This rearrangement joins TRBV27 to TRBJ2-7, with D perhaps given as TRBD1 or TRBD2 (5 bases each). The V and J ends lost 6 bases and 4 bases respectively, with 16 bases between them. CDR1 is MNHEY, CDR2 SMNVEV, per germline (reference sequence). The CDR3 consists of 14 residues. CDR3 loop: CASSAGRQLYEQYF. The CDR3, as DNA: TGTGCCAGCAGCGCAGGGAGACAGTTATACGAGCAGTACTTC.

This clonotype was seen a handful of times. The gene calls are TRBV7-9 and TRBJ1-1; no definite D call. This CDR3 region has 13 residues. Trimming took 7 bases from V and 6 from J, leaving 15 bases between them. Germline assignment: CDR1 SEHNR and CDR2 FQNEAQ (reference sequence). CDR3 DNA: TGTGCCAGCACCATCGACTGGGGAGCTGAAGCTTTCTTT. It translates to CASTIDWGAEAFF.

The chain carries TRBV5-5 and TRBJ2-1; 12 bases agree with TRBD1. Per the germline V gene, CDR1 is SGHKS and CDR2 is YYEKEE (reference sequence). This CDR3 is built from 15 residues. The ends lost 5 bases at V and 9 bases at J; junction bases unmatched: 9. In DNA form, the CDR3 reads TGTGCCAGCAGGTCCGGGACAGGGGGCTTCGGTGAGCAGTTCTTC. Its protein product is CASRSGTGGFGEQFF.

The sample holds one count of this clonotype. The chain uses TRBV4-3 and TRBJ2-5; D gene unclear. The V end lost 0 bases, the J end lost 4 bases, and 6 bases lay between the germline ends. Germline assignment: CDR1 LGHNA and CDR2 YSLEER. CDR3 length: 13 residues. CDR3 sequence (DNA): TGCGCCAGCAGCCAAGATCAAATAGAGACCCAGTACTTC. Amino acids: CASSQDQIETQYF.

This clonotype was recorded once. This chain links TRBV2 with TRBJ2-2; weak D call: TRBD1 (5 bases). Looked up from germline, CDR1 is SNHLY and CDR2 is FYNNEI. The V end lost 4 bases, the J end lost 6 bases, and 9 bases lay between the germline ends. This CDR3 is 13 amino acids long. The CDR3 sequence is CASSAGQSGELFF. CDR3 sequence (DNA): TGTGCCAGCAGTGCTGGACAATCCGGGGAGCTGTTTTTT.

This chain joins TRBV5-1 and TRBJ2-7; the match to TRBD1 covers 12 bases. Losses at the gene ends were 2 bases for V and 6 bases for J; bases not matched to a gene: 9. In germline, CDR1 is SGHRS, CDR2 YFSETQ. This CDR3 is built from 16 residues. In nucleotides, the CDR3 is TGCGCCAGCAGCTTTTCATCCGGGACAGGGGGCTTCGAGCAGTACTTC. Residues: CASSFSSGTGGFEQYF.

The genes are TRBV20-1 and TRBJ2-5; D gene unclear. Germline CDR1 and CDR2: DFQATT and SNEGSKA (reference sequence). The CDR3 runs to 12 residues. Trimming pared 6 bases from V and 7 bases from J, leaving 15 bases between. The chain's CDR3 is CSAPIGFATQYF. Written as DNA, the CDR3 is TGCAGTGCCCCGATTGGTTTCGCGACCCAGTACTTC.